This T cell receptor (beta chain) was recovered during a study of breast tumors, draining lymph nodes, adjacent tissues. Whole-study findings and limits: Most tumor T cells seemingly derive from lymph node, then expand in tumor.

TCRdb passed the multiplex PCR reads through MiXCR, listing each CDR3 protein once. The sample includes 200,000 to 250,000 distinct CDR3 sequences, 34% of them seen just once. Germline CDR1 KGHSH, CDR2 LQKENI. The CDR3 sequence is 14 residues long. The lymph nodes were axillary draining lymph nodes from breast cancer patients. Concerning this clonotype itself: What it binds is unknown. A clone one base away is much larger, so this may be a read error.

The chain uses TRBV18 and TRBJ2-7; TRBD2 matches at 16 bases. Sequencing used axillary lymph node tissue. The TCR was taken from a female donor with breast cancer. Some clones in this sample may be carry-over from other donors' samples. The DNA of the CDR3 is TGTGCCAGCCCACCGGGACTAGCGGGAGGGCGGACGTACTTC. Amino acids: CASPPGLAGGRTYF.